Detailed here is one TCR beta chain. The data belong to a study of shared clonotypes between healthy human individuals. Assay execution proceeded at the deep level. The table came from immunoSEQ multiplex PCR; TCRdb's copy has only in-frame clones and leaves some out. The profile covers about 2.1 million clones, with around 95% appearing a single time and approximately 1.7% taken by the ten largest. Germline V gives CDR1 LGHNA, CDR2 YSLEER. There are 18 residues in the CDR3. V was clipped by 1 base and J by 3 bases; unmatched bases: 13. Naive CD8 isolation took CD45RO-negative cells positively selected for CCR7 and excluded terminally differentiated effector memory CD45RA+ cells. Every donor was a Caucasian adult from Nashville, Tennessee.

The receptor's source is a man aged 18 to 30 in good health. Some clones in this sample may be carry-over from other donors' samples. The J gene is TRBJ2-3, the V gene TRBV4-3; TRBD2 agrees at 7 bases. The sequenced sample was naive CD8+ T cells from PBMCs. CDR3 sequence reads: CASSQGPSAGELTDTQYF. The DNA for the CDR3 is TGCGCCAGCAGCCAAGGCCCCTCCGCGGGGGAACTTACAGATACGCAGTATTTT.